This T cell receptor (beta chain) was identified during a study of beta chain features in type 1 diabetes. Since all of the isolated RNA was reverse transcribed, expressed TCRB transcripts were what got sequenced. The assay was immunoSEQ multiplex PCR, and TCRdb's table has in-frame clones only and misses some. The sample holds about 250,000 clones, around an eighth seen once. This CDR3 has 18 amino acids. Trimming took 0 bases from V and 0 from J, leaving 13 bases between them. Looked up from germline, CDR1 is SGHRS and CDR2 is YFSETQ. CD4+ cells of the naive, central memory, regulatory and stem cell-like memory types were sorted via CD45RO/CCR7/CD25/CD127/CD95/CD27. A note on this clone: Its antigen is unidentified.

Notes on the study in general: PCR might preferentially amplify shorter templates, equally in patients and controls. People with Type 1 diabetes carried modestly yet significantly shorter TCRB CDR3s in all four CD4+ subsets. Lower insertion and higher deletion counts appeared at VDJ junctions in type 1 diabetes patients.

This TCR was recovered from a woman between 35 and 50 years old in good health. This chain uses TRBV5-1 with TRBJ2-6; possibly TRBD2 for D (6 bases). Source material: naive CD4+ T cells from blood. CDR3 loop: CASSLAVDGSSGANVLTF. The CDR3 nucleotides read TGCGCCAGCAGCTTGGCCGTGGACGGGAGCTCTGGGGCCAACGTCCTGACTTTC.